This T cell receptor (beta chain) was recovered during a study of cytomegalovirus exposure and HLA in healthy donors (dated by TCRdb to 2017 to 2019). Background on the whole study: According to an earlier analysis of around 600 of the donors, 150 million to 200 million T cells yielded some 110 million unique TCR beta sequences and approximately 300 Gb of sequence data. An early release that covered roughly 600 HLA-typed donors contained approximately 320 gigabases of sequencing data and tens of millions of unique TCR sequences. Of the 350 to 450 genotyped donors, 75% to 85% were placed in the genetic ancestry cluster associated with self-reported Caucasian donors. The study aimed to test whether signatures of past pathogen exposure could be identified by cataloging public T cell receptors. Using immunosequencing, the study profiled T cell repertoires from around 670 subjects and related those repertoires to cytomegalovirus serostatus. Along with the approximately 670-subject first cohort, a separate validation cohort of over 90 different subjects was used. To predict cytomegalovirus infection status, the study brought together high-throughput TCR immunosequencing, statistical association of individual TCRs with disease status, and machine learning. To study patterns of TCR occurrence, a later analysis re-analyzed previously published TCR beta repertoires from several hundred donors and added high-resolution HLA genotyping. In the later analysis, no new phenotypic data were used to find candidate immune exposures; instead, reliance was placed on TCR beta sequences and their occurrence across donors. An earlier analysis of 587 of the donors applied high-throughput TCR beta sequencing to assess whether each TCR beta V gene segment acted as functional or pseudogenic. Alongside the repertoire data, information on donor age, sex, ethnicity and CMV serostatus was compiled. Genome-wide SNP genotypes for about 55% of the 666 donors were used in a later genetic analysis, which treated that subset as a discovery cohort. All discovery cohort repertoires had been generated using a single sequencing platform. Class I and class II HLA loci were covered by the typing at four-digit resolution. The number of donors typed differed by locus, with 629-630 for A, B, C, DRB1 and DQB1, approximately 500 for DQA1, 606 for DPA1, and 450 to 480 for DPB1. Four to six DR-DQ haplotypes were handled as single units for association and clustering, since linkage in the cohort was strong. Among several hundred genotyped donors of the cohort, an average of approximately 240,000 unique TCR beta nucleotide sequences was sequenced per donor, of which roughly 17% were non-productive.

The cohort was made up of hundreds of healthy bone marrow donors. At the time of sampling, every cohort member was nominally healthy, though immune exposures that went unrecorded were likely present. The donor tested CMV seronegative and was one of the 352 seronegative cohort members. A peripheral blood sample was collected from each donor, and TCR beta sequencing was performed on peripheral blood mononuclear cells. Genomic DNA extraction from the blood cell samples was performed with the Qiagen DNeasy Blood Extraction Kit. The CDR3 runs 17 residues from the cysteine to the phenylalanine. The DNA shown is the 51-base CDR3, in frame from base 1. From a lookup of the germline V gene, CDR1 and CDR2 are LGHNA and YSLEER. Compared with germline, V lacks 0 bases and J lacks 7 bases; bases without a gene match: 8. Of note for this clone: What antigen it recognizes has not been identified. Per-base quality was not reported, and no clone a single base away is much larger than it.

Library generation was performed with the immunoSEQ multiplex PCR assay. For the multiplex PCR, a mixture combining 60 forward primers for TCR Vbeta segments and 13 reverse primers for TCR Jbeta segments was used. The CDR3 region of rearranged TCR beta genes was amplified from genomic DNA by a multiplex PCR assay. The amplified TCR beta libraries were sequenced on the Illumina HiSeq System as 87-base-pair reads. The authors processed their data as follows. A later analysis tallied tens of millions of unique TCR beta chains across the 700 or so repertoires, and approximately 12 million of those chains were shared by two or more donors. Raw reads were error-corrected and collapsed into unique sequences with a nearest-neighbor algorithm that merged closely related sequences to remove PCR and sequencing errors. To assign V, D and J gene segments, CDR3 sequences were aligned to IMGT reference sequences. Each retained sequence needed at least a six-nucleotide match to both a V gene segment and a J gene segment. A rearrangement counted as productive if the CDR3 had no stop codons and remained in frame with V and J, and every other rearrangement counted as non-productive. CDR3 was defined according to IMGT convention as the region running from the second conserved V-encoded cysteine to the conserved J-encoded phenylalanine. Sequences without an unambiguous match to a single V gene segment were excluded from the earlier analysis of about 640 of the donors. In an earlier analysis of several hundred of the donors, V segments were called functional above 56.7% productive rearrangements and were called segregating when the between-donor standard deviation exceeded 5%. A statistical classification framework was built for diagnosing cytomegalovirus status from the catalog of TCR beta chain sequences. A later analysis assigned V and J genes by comparing TCR nucleotide sequences with IMGT/GENE-DB human TR gene sequences. The TCRdist pipeline was used in a later analysis to assign CDR3 sequences and most-parsimonious VDJ recombination scenarios. A later analysis defined each TCR beta chain by its CDR3 amino acid sequence plus V-gene family, and excluded reads lacking a unique V-gene family. As a way to deal with suspected cross-contamination and a sequencing artifact, a later analysis dropped 450 to 600 nucleotide sequences that were highly shared and had low generation probability. A later analysis calculated a clonal expansion index for each public chain from normalized within-repertoire ranks of inferred template counts. Generation probabilities in a later analysis came from a VDJ recombination model fitted to out-of-frame rearrangements, and those results were checked against IGoR. A later analysis scored TCR-TCR, TCR-HLA and TCR-CMV co-occurrence with hypergeometric tests, applying a repertoire-size bias correction to TCR pairs. To estimate false discovery rates, a later analysis permuted the HLA or CMV assignments 20 times. In a later analysis, co-occurring TCRs were grouped using DBSCAN, and TCRdist sequence similarity was added for clustering within HLA-allele-positive subsets. Repertoires with fewer than 30,000 or more than 120,000 public chains were left out of co-occurrence clustering, as were about 5 repertoires with anomalous nucleotide sharing. Imported from immuneACCESS, the table was reduced by TCRdb to in-frame sequences with V and J called. These copies leave out some clones; in studies compared against another copy, an unresolved V gene accounts for under half, and the cause of the remainder is not known. That table supplies the V and J calls and clone size; D and trimming were determined from the DNA. In this sample the table shows tens of thousands of clones, roughly four fifths of which occur a single time. About 1.9% of the sample belongs to the ten largest clones.

The investigation overall reported the following: The classifier was reported to diagnose cytomegalovirus status with high specificity and sensitivity in both the original cohort and the validation cohort. Several of the top co-occurrence clusters appeared to be linked to parvovirus B19, influenza, CMV and Epstein-Barr virus, according to a later analysis. Some IMGT-functional V segments, including TRBV6-2 and TRBV6-3, could not be told apart with the 87-base-pair reads, so those segments were excluded. In a later genetic analysis, fewer N-insertions in productive TCRs were reported among donors in an Asian-associated ancestry cluster than the roughly 710-donor mean. Because some donors lacked HLA typing at each locus, the association tests relied only on the typed subset. A further reported finding was that TCR beta sequences accurately predicted the HLA-A and HLA-B alleles for most subjects in the first cohort. Assigning TCR associations to individual alleles was difficult when HLA alleles, especially DR and DQ, strongly co-occurred. Because counts were too low, more than 15 rarely observed V segments, including chromosome 9 orphons, were excluded from the earlier analysis of around 640 of the donors. The cohort was sequenced for TCR beta chains only, and without alpha or paired-chain data the features that could be detected were limited. A later analysis found that HLA-associated TCR beta chains were more clonally expanded and had lower generation probabilities than equally common non-associated chains. According to the authors, the approach could potentially be generalized to other disease states and immunological phenotypes. In a later analysis, the rate of TCR association differed among HLA loci, with DRB1 alleles having the most associated TCRs and HLA-C alleles having the fewest. Most TCR sequences were observed very rarely across donors, whereas some public TCRs were present in many individuals. In an earlier analysis of around 500 of the donors, most TCR beta V segments appeared in productive rearrangements about 87% or about 30% of the time, broadly matching IMGT annotations. According to a later analysis, most CMV-associated TCR beta chains appeared to be HLA-restricted, and the HLA associations seemed to be driven largely by CMV exposure. Correlated functional status among segregating V segments might be attributable to linkage disequilibrium, but an unknown experimental factor could not be ruled out. The study gave a list of some 150 TCR beta chains associated with cytomegalovirus. A cluster of highly shared sequence variants was judged likely to be a technical artifact of the sequencing pipeline. A later analysis associated 15,000 or so TCR beta sequences with specific HLA alleles at a false discovery rate of 0.05. For the cohort, immune exposure information was limited to CMV serostatus. An association between a missense DCLRE1C variant and V-gene and J-gene trimming of TCR beta chains was found in a later genetic analysis and replicated in an independent cohort. The presence/absence analyses assumed that sequencing depth was roughly uniform across donors, and that assumption may not be true. In vitro tests confirmed that a few of the cytomegalovirus-associated TCR beta chains recognize cytomegalovirus antigens.

Sequencing input: PBMCs. The receptor's source is a man younger than 35 in good health and CMV-seronegative. The rearranged chain carries TRBV4-3 and TRBJ2-1, with 11 bases aligning to TRBD2. Here the CDR3 is given as CASSQDLAGGSKNEQFF. The DNA reads TGCGCCAGCAGCCAAGACCTAGCGGGAGGTTCGAAGAATGAGCAGTTCTTC.